The 30 T cell receptor beta chains below come from one sample, sequenced in a study of blood T cell repertoires in COVID-19 (dated by TCRdb to the early 2020s). The receptor library was made with the immunoSEQ multiplex PCR assay. TCRdb carries this immuneACCESS record with in-frame sequences only. Its versions omit some clonotypes, under half of them owing to an unresolved V gene in the studies checked, with the rest unexplained. A total of around 260,000 clones appear in this sample, more than 85% of them only once. Together, the top ten hold around 5% of the sample. The specimen sequenced was peripheral blood. All receptors come from a woman in her fifties or sixties with COVID-19, enrolled during active disease.

There are a few counts of this clone. The J gene is TRBJ2-5, the V gene TRBV29-1; 8 nucleotides agree with TRBD1. Germline CDR1 reads SQVTM; CDR2 reads ANQGSEA. This CDR3 contains 15 residues. The junction had 6 bases not matched to a gene; V was cut back by 3 bases and J by 0 bases. The CDR3 DNA reads as TGCAGCGTTGAGCCGACAGGGGCGTACCAAGAGACCCAGTACTTC. This gives the protein CSVEPTGAYQETQYF. Supplemented by reference TRBV29-1 and TRBJ2-5, the full variable domain reads SAVISQKPSRDICQRGTSLTIQCQVDSQVTMMFWYRQQPGQSLTLIATANQGSEATYESGFVIDKFPISRPNLTFSTLTVSNMSPEDSSIYLCSVEPTGAYQETQYFGPGTRLLVL.

The chain recombines TRBV28 with TRBJ1-1, with D tentatively TRBD1 (5 bases). The CDR3 consists of 16 residues. Per germline, CDR1 MDHEN and CDR2 SYDVKM. V was trimmed by 3 bases and J by 1 base, leaving 15 bases between them. This CDR3 reads CASSLQTRAGNTEAFF. CDR3 DNA: TGTGCCAGCAGTTTGCAAACCAGGGCCGGGAACACTGAAGCTTTCTTT.

The chain links TRBV5-8 to TRBJ1-4; 7 nucleotides align to TRBD1. The J segment lost 13 bases and the V segment lost 3 bases, leaving 12 bases of the junction unmatched. CDR1 SGHTS and CDR2 YDEGEE come from the germline V gene. CDR3 length equals 14 residues. The CDR3 nucleotides read TGTGCCAGCAGCTACGGACAGGCCCCGGAAGGACTGTTTTTT. This codes for CASSYGQAPEGLFF.

This chain links TRBV3-1 (or the pseudogene TRBV3-2) with TRBJ2-1, with 7 bases lining up with TRBD2. V was clipped by 7 bases and J by 4 bases; unmatched bases: 7. The CDR3 length is 14 residues. Germline CDR1 reads LGHDT; CDR2 reads YNNKEL (reference sequence). CDR3 in amino acids: CASTSGTTYNEQFF. In DNA, the CDR3 is TGTGCCAGCACCAGCGGGACTACATACAATGAGCAGTTCTTC.

The V and J genes are TRBV5-1 and TRBJ2-1, with 8 bases lining up with TRBD2. The CDR3 is 13 residues long. V was pared by 0 bases and J by 9 bases, with 2 bases of the junction left unmatched. Germline V CDR1 and CDR2: SGHRS, YFSETQ. As DNA, the CDR3 is TGCGCCAGCAGCTTGGCCGGGGGGGTTGAGCAGTTCTTC. As protein: CASSLAGGVEQFF.

The J gene is TRBJ2-2, the V gene TRBV16, with TRBD1 as a possible D gene (5 bases). Germline V gives CDR1 KGHSY, CDR2 FQNENV. Deletions cut 0 bases from V and 4 bases from J, with 12 bases between. The CDR3 consists of 16 residues. The CDR3, as DNA: TGTGCCAGCAGCCAATCAAGCCTAGGGGCCACCGGGGAGCTGTTTTTT. Protein sequence: CASSQSSLGATGELFF.

The V call is TRBV2, the J call TRBJ1-2, with 10 nucleotides matching TRBD1. This CDR3 spans 16 amino acids. CDR1 is SNHLY and CDR2 is FYNNEI in the germline V gene. Losses at the gene ends were 9 bases for V and 2 bases for J; bases not matched to a gene: 12. The CDR3 sequence is CASQGAGQGFNYGYTF. CDR3 sequence (DNA): TGTGCCAGTCAAGGAGCGGGACAGGGGTTCAACTATGGCTACACCTTC. Using reference TRBV2 and TRBJ1-2 for the parts outside the CDR3, the full variable domain is EPEVTQTPSHQVTQMGQEVILRCVPISNHLYFYWYRQILGQKVEFLVSFYNNEISEKSEIFDDQFSVERPDGSNFTLKIRSTKLEDSAMYFCASQGAGQGFNYGYTFGSGTRLTVV.

This clone showed up many times. V is TRBV5-4 and J is TRBJ1-2, with a tentative D call TRBD1 (6 bases). CDR1 SGHNT and CDR2 YYREEE come from the germline V gene (reference sequence). Deletions cut 3 bases from V and 4 bases from J, with 16 bases between. The CDR3 contains 15 residues. CDR3 in DNA: TGTGCCAGCAGCTCACAGGGCGGGCGCGGCTATGGCTACACCTTC. It is translated as CASSSQGGRGYGYTF.

This chain links TRBV19 with TRBJ2-3; D remains ambiguous. This CDR3 contains 15 residues. Trimming removed 4 bases from V and 1 base from J, with 12 bases in between. CDR1 is LNHDA and CDR2 is SQIVND in the germline V gene (reference sequence). Here the CDR3 reads CASSRDNRGTDTQYF. The CDR3 DNA sequence: TGTGCCAGTAGTAGAGACAACCGCGGCACAGATACGCAGTATTTT.

The gene calls are TRBV18 and TRBJ1-1, with a possible D match to TRBD1 (5 bases). This CDR3 is 15 amino acids long. The ends were cut back, 4 bases at V and 0 bases at J, with 12 bases in the middle. CDR1 is KGHSH, CDR2 LQKENI, per germline. This chain's CDR3 is CASSLPQVLNTEAFF. DNA of the CDR3: TGTGCCAGCTCACTCCCACAGGTCTTGAACACTGAAGCTTTCTTT.

V gene TRBV24-1 combines with J gene TRBJ1-1; 7 bases align to TRBD1. J lost 11 bases, V lost 6 bases, and 11 bases had no gene match. There are 13 residues in the CDR3. Germline CDR1 KGHDR, CDR2 SFDVKD. CDR3 DNA: TGTGCCACCAGTCCGTCGACAGGGCTAAACGCTTTCTTT. As protein: CATSPSTGLNAFF.

V is TRBV5-8 and J is TRBJ2-7, with a tentative D call TRBD1 (6 bases). The CDR3 length is 15 residues. V was cut by 3 bases and J by 1 base, with 14 bases left in between. The germline gives CDR1 SGHTS, CDR2 YDEGEE. The CDR3 protein is CASSSGTYTSYEQYF. Here the CDR3 DNA reads TGTGCCAGCAGCTCCGGGACATACACTTCCTACGAGCAGTACTTC.

This chain joins TRBV30 and TRBJ2-2, with D perhaps TRBD2 (6 bases). Germline V gene data show CDR1 as GTSNPN and CDR2 as SVGIG (reference sequence). The CDR3 is made up of 16 amino acids. Trimming took off 0 bases at V and 1 base at J, with 12 bases between the two ends. Here the CDR3 reads CAWSVLRGMNTGELFF. As DNA, the CDR3 is TGTGCCTGGAGTGTACTCCGCGGGATGAACACCGGGGAGCTGTTTTTT.

This clone was picked up one time. V gene TRBV15 combines with J gene TRBJ2-1, with 7 nucleotides matching TRBD2. This CDR3 spans 16 amino acids. The junction had 11 bases not matched to a gene; V was cut back by 1 base and J by 8 bases. Germline-derived CDR1 and CDR2 are LNHNV and YYDKDF (reference sequence). This chain's CDR3 is CATSRASGGSIYEQFF. CDR3 DNA: TGTGCCACCAGCAGAGCATCTGGCGGGAGCATCTATGAGCAGTTCTTC.

In the case of this clone: This specimen includes other DNA sequences encoding the same CDR3. The chain joins TRBV5-1 to TRBJ2-1; D gene uncertain. Trimming left V 0 bases short and J 0 bases short, with 7 bases between. The CDR3 spans 15 residues. Germline CDR1 is SGHRS and CDR2 is YFSETQ. The CDR3 DNA sequence: TGCGCCAGCAGCTTGGTCTCGGTCTCCTACAATGAGCAGTTCTTC. Its translation is CASSLVSVSYNEQFF.

This chain connects TRBV27 to TRBJ2-5, with no clear D. The V end lost 6 bases, the J end lost 1 base, and 15 bases lay between the germline ends. The CDR3 runs to 15 residues. CDR1 and CDR2 from the germline V gene are MNHEY and SMNVEV (reference sequence). CDR3 amino acids: CASSPIATRQETQYF. In DNA form, the CDR3 reads TGTGCCAGCAGCCCGATAGCTACGCGCCAAGAGACCCAGTACTTC.

This clone was seen only a few times. V and J are TRBV5-4 and TRBJ2-7, with no clear D. V dropped 1 base and J dropped 5 bases, with 7 bases sitting between them. This CDR3 comprises 12 residues. The germline V gene has CDR1 SGHNT and CDR2 YYREEE (reference sequence). The CDR3: CASSLPQNEQYF. CDR3 in DNA: TGTGCCAGCAGCTTGCCCCAGAACGAGCAGTACTTC.

The chain combines TRBV7-2 with TRBJ1-1; D is unresolved. V was pared by 4 bases and J by 8 bases, with 20 bases between. Germline V gives CDR1 SGHTA, CDR2 FQGNSA. This CDR3 has 15 amino acids. The CDR3, as DNA: TGTGCCAGCAGCTCTATCAGGCGTCTAACCAGGGAAGCTTTCTTT. Translated, it gives CASSSIRRLTREAFF.

The chain has TRBV13 and TRBJ1-2; a possible D gene is TRBD1 (6 bases). Germline CDR1 is PRHDT and CDR2 is FYEKMQ (reference sequence). Trimming shortened V by 1 base and J by 6 bases, and 9 bases separated the two germline ends. The CDR3 extends over 13 amino acids. The DNA for the CDR3 is TGTGCCAGCAGCTTAGTACAGGGCCATGGCTACACCTTC. It yields the protein CASSLVQGHGYTF.

The chain employs TRBV2 and TRBJ2-1, with D maybe TRBD2 (6 bases). The CDR3 extends over 16 amino acids. Trimming took 4 bases from V and 3 from J, leaving 16 bases between them. CDR1 and CDR2 from the germline V gene are SNHLY and FYNNEI. The CDR3 region is CASSAFRRALYNEQFF. DNA of the CDR3: TGTGCCAGCAGTGCCTTCCGGAGGGCCCTCTACAATGAGCAGTTCTTC.

The gene calls are TRBV30 and TRBJ1-4; 8 positions match TRBD1. The CDR3 has 15 amino acids. V dropped 1 base and J dropped 8; count of bases not matched to a gene: 9. The germline CDR1 and CDR2 sequences are GTSNPN and SVGIG (reference sequence). The CDR3 nucleotides are TGTGCCTGGAGTGCCGACAGGGGCGCGACCGAAAAACTGTTTTTT. It yields the protein CAWSADRGATEKLFF.

This clone came up once. V gene TRBV6-1 combines with J gene TRBJ2-2; maybe TRBD2 (6 bases). This CDR3 is built from 16 residues. V was pared by 2 bases and J by 2 bases, with 12 bases between. CDR1 is MNHNS and CDR2 is SASEGT in the germline V gene. The CDR3 spells CASSETGSGNTGELFF. CDR3 DNA sequence: TGTGCCAGCAGTGAAACCGGTAGCGGAAACACCGGGGAGCTGTTTTTT.

On this clone itself: Other nucleotide sequences in the sample specify the same CDR3. The chain recombines TRBV4-1 with TRBJ1-2, with D perhaps matching TRBD1 (5 bases). This CDR3 is 15 amino acids long. CDR1 MGHRA and CDR2 YSYEKL come from the germline V gene. V was cut by 1 base and J by 2 bases, with 11 bases left in between. In DNA form, the CDR3 reads TGCGCCAGCAGCCAAGGCCCGGACATCAACTATGGCTACACCTTC. It codes for CASSQGPDINYGYTF.

This clone occurred once. CDR3 region: CASSLAGAGYTDTQYF. In DNA form, the CDR3 reads TGTGCCAGCAGCTTGGCCGGGGCGGGGTACACAGATACGCAGTATTTT. This chain connects TRBV5-4 to TRBJ2-3, with D tentatively TRBD2 (6 bases). The ends were cut back, 0 bases at V and 2 bases at J, with 13 bases in the middle. CDR1 and CDR2 from the germline V gene are SGHNT and YYREEE (reference sequence). This CDR3 contains 16 residues.

In DNA form, the CDR3 reads TGTGCCAGCAGGGGGGGGACAACCATGAACACTGAAGCTTTCTTT. Encoded protein: CASRGGTTMNTEAFF. V usage is TRBV6-5 and J usage is TRBJ1-1; tentative D call: TRBD1 (6 bases). The germline V gene has CDR1 MNHEY and CDR2 SVGAGI. This CDR3 has 15 amino acids. V gave up 6 bases and J gave up 0 bases, with 14 bases separating them.

This clone appeared a single time. The chain employs TRBV28 and TRBJ2-1; D might be TRBD2 (5 bases). The germline CDR1 and CDR2 sequences are MDHEN and SYDVKM. The CDR3 has 14 residues. The V gene lost 6 bases and the J gene lost 7 bases, with 16 bases spanning the gap. Here the CDR3 reads CASREEDRANEQFF. The CDR3 region has the DNA TGTGCCAGCAGGGAGGAGGACCGAGCGAATGAGCAGTTCTTC.

The V gene is TRBV30, the J gene TRBJ1-5; 8 bases fit TRBD1. The length of the CDR3 is 14 residues. The V gene end was trimmed by 1 base and the J gene end by 3 bases; junction bases not matched to a gene: 2. The germline V gene encodes CDR1 GTSNPN and CDR2 SVGIG (reference sequence). Written as DNA, the CDR3 is TGTGCCTGGAGTGGGACAGGGCACAATCAGCCCCAGCATTTT. Encoded protein: CAWSGTGHNQPQHF.

The V call is TRBV6-2 or TRBV6-3, the J call TRBJ2-7; possible D gene TRBD1, 7 bases. V was trimmed by 5 bases and J by 7 bases, leaving 18 bases between them. Germline values: CDR1 MNHEY, CDR2 SVGEGT. This CDR3 comprises 14 residues. In DNA, the CDR3 is TGTGCCAGCAGTGGAGGGACAGCTCGGCGAGAGCAGTACTTC. It is translated as CASSGGTARREQYF.

The V gene is TRBV24-1, the J gene TRBJ2-7; no firm D call. This CDR3 comprises 12 residues. Per the germline V gene, CDR1 is KGHDR and CDR2 is SFDVKD. V shed 4 bases and J shed 6 bases, with 9 bases lying between them. CDR3 residues: CATSDERSEQYF. As DNA, the CDR3 is TGTGCCACCAGTGACGAGAGGAGCGAGCAGTACTTC.

J is TRBJ1-5 and V is TRBV28; 7 bases fit TRBD1. V was clipped by 3 bases and J by 3 bases; unmatched bases: 5. CDR1 and CDR2 from the germline V gene are MDHEN and SYDVKM. The CDR3 runs to 15 residues. The CDR3: CASSFPTGINQPQHF. CDR3 nucleotide sequence: TGTGCCAGCAGTTTCCCGACAGGGATCAATCAGCCCCAGCATTTT.